The present T cell receptor beta chain was sequenced within a study of monozygotic twins with inflammatory bowel disease. Points on this clonotype: The antigen remains unidentified.

Each UMI, carrying a 6-nucleotide sample barcode, came from template switching. TCRdb reworked the 5' RACE reads into one entry per CDR3 protein, no DNA. The sample table includes more than 350,000 distinct CDR3 sequences. Study results and caveats: Clonotype overlap with others was lower in IBD patients than in healthy twins, a difference that was greatest with disease activity. Data gave no support to a single strong signal or clonotype associated with IBD. Those with IBD had lower TCRbeta diversity (inverse Simpson) than their healthy co-twins did.

CDR1 is SQVTM and CDR2 is ANQGSEA in the germline V gene. The length of the CDR3 is 13 residues. V usage is TRBV29-1 and J usage is TRBJ2-7. The source material was blood. The source is a human donor with ulcerative colitis or Crohn's disease, or a healthy co-twin of an affected twin (not recorded which). The CDR3 here is CSVEGGENYEQYF.